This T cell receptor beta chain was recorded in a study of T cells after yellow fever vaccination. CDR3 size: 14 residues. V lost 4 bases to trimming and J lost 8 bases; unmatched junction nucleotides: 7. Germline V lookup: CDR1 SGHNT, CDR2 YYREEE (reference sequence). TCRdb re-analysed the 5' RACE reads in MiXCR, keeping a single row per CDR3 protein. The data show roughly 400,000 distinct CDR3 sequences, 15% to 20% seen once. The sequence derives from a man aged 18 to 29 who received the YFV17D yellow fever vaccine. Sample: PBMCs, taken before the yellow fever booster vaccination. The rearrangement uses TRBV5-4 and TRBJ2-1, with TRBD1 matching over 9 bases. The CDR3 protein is CASSSGDRVDEQFF. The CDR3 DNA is TGTGCCAGCAGCAGTGGGGACAGGGTCGATGAGCAGTTCTTC. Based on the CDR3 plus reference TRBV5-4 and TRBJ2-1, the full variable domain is ETGVTQSPTHLIKTRGQQVTLRCSSQSGHNTVSWYQQALGQGPQFIFQYYREEENGRGNFPPRFSGLQFPNYSSELNVNALELDDSALYLCASSSGDRVDEQFFGPGTRLTVL.